This T cell receptor (beta chain) appears in the sequencing data of a study of T cells after posttransplantation cyclophosphamide. General observations from the study: TRB overlap between skin or GI tissue T cells and blood was limited. TRB clonality was highly associated with recipient CMV seropositivity and reactivation.

This related bone marrow graft donor gave peripheral blood on the day of marrow donation. Data came from immunoSEQ multiplex PCR; TCRdb stores just in-frame clones and leaves some out. The sample holds about 12,000 clones, and no clone turns up only once. V was clipped by 7 bases and J by 5 bases, with 17 bases between them. The CDR3 consists of 13 residues. Germline values: CDR1 SQVTM, CDR2 ANQGSEA. This clone was detected many times. Its antigen remains unidentified. The sequencing sample was made of PBMCs. V gene TRBV29-1 combines with J gene TRBJ1-1; a possible D gene is TRBD1 (5 bases). The sequence derives from a woman aged 40 to 55 in good health, CMV-negative, and a related stem cell transplant donor. The CDR3 coding sequence is TGCAGCGCCGAAAGCTTGGAGGGGACTGAAGCTTTCTTT. This sequence encodes CSAESLEGTEAFF.